This T cell receptor beta chain was documented in a study of T-cell memory formation after mild COVID-19. Looking at the study overall: In these data, TCR clusters were largely donor specific. Findings and limits, study-wide: Proof of SARS-CoV-2 specificity was absent for the second-wave clones that crested on day 37. Cross-reactive memory appears to have joined, as suggested by some responding clones showing up in pre-infection memory.

This CDR3 comprises 20 residues. Trimming took 2 bases from V and 4 from J; bases not matched to a gene: 17. Germline CDR1 is MNHEY and CDR2 is SVGAGI. This clonotype has only a few counts. Its target is unknown. In TCRdb, the 5' RACE reads were re-called with MiXCR into one record per CDR3 protein. The data show some 97,000 distinct CDR3 sequences, approximately 12% seen once. The receptor's source is a man aged 18 to 30 who had mild COVID-19 (a few samples of this study predate the infection). Cell type and time point are not known. This chain uses TRBV6-5 with TRBJ2-1; 10 bases agree with TRBD2. The sample taken for sequencing was PBMCs or a T cell subset sorted from them (not recorded which). This chain's CDR3 is CASSYTYSGGTHSLYNEQFF. The CDR3 region has the DNA TGTGCCAGCAGTTACACGTATAGCGGGGGGACACACTCCTTATACAATGAGCAGTTCTTC.